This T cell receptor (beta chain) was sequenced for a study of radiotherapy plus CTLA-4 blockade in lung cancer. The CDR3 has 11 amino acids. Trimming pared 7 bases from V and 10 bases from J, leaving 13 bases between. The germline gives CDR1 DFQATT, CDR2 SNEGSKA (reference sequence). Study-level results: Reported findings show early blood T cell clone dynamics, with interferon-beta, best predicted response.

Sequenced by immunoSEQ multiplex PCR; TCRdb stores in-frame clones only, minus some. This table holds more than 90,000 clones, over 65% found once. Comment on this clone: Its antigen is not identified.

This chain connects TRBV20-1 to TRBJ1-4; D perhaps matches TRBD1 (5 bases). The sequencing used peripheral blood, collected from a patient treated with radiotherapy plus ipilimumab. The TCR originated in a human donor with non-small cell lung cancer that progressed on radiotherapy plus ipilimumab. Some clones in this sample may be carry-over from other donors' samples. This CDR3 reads CSVEGRGKLFF. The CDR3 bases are TGCAGTGTTGAGGGGAGGGGAAAACTGTTTTTT.